The text below deals with one TCR beta chain. The data are from a study of blood T cell repertoires in COVID-19. Study in general: The analysed material was cDNA or gDNA that came from T cells, B-cell-depleted T cells, or PBMCs.

CDR1 and CDR2 (germline): LGHDT, YNNKEL (reference sequence). V was cut by 3 bases and J by 5 bases, with 13 bases left in between. The CDR3 is 14 amino acids. Measured with immunoSEQ multiplex PCR; TCRdb has only the in-frame clones, and not every one. The sample yields hundreds of thousands of clones, about 87% seen once. This TCR was sampled from a woman between 18 and 29 years old with acute or convalescent COVID-19. The sequenced material came from peripheral blood. The V and J genes are TRBV3-1 (or the pseudogene TRBV3-2) and TRBJ2-5, with a possible D match to TRBD2 (5 bases). CDR3 in DNA: TGTGCCAGCAGCCAGGGTCGGGCGGGTGAGACCCAGTACTTC. Protein: CASSQGRAGETQYF.